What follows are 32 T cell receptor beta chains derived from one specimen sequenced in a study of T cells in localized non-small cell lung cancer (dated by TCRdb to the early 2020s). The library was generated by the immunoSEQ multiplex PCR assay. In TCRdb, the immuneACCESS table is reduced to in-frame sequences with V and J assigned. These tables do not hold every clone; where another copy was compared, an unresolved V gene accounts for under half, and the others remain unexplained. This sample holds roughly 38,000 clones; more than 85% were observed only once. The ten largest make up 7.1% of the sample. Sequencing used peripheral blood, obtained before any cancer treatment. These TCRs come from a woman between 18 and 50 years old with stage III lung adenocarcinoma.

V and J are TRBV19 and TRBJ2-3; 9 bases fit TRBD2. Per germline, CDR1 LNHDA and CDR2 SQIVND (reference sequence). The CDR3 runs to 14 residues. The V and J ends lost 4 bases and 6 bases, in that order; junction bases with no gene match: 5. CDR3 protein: CASSNGGGEDTQYF. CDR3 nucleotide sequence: TGTGCCAGTAGTAATGGCGGGGGGGAGGATACGCAGTATTTT.

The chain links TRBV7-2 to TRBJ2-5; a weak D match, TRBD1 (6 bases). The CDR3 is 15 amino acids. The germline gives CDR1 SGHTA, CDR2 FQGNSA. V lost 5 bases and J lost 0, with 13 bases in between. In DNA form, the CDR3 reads TGTGCCAGCAGCCTTAGGTCAGGGGACCAAGAGACCCAGTACTTC. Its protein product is CASSLRSGDQETQYF.

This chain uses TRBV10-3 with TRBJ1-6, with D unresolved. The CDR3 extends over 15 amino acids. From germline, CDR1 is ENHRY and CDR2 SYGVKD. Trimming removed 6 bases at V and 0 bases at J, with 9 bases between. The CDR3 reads CAIRGISSYNSPLHF. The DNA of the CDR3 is TGTGCCATCAGGGGGATAAGCTCCTATAATTCACCCCTCCACTTT.

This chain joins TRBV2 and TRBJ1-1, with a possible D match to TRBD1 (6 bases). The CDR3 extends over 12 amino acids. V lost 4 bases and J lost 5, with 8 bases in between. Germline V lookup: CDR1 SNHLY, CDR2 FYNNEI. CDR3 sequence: CASSVRGTEAFF. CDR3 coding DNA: TGTGCCAGCAGTGTTAGGGGGACTGAAGCTTTCTTT.

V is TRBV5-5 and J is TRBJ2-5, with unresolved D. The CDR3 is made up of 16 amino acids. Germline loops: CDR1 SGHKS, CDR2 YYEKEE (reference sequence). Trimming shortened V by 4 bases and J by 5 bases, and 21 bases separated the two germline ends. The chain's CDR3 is CASSPSSATVSETQYF. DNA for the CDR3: TGTGCCAGCAGCCCCAGTTCCGCGACGGTGTCCGAGACCCAGTACTTC.

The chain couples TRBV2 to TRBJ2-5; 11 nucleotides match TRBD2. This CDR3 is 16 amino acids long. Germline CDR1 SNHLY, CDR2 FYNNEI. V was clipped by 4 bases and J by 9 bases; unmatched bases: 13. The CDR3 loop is CASSGYTSGGPAAQYF. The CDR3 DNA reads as TGTGCCAGCAGTGGTTATACTAGCGGGGGCCCTGCGGCCCAGTACTTC. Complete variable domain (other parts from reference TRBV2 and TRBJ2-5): EPEVTQTPSHQVTQMGQEVILRCVPISNHLYFYWYRQILGQKVEFLVSFYNNEISEKSEIFDDQFSVERPDGSNFTLKIRSTKLEDSAMYFCASSGYTSGGPAAQYFGPGTRLLVL.

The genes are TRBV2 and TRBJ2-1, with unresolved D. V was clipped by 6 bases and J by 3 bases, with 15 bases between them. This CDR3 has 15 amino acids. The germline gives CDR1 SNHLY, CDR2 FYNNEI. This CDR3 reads CASSPRRGNYNEQFF. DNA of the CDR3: TGTGCCAGCAGCCCCCGACGAGGAAACTACAATGAGCAGTTCTTC. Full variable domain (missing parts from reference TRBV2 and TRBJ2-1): EPEVTQTPSHQVTQMGQEVILRCVPISNHLYFYWYRQILGQKVEFLVSFYNNEISEKSEIFDDQFSVERPDGSNFTLKIRSTKLEDSAMYFCASSPRRGNYNEQFFGPGTRLTVL.

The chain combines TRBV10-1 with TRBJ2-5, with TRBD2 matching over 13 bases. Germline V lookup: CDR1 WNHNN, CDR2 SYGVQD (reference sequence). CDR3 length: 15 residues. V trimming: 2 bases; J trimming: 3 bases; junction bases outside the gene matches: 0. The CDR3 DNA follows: TGCGCCAGCAGTGAGGGACTAGCGGGGGAAGAGACCCAGTACTTC. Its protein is CASSEGLAGEETQYF.

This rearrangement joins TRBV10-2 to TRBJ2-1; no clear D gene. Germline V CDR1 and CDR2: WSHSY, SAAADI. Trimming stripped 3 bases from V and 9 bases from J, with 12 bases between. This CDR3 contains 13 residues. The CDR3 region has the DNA TGCGCCAGCAGTGACTTGGGAATTGGTGAGCAGTTCTTC. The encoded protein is CASSDLGIGEQFF.

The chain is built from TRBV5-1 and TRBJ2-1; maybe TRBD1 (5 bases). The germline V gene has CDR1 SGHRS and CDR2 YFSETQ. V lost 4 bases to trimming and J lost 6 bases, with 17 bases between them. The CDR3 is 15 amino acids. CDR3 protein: CASSGAGPWGNEQFF. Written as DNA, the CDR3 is TGCGCCAGCAGCGGGGCTGGGCCATGGGGCAATGAGCAGTTCTTC.

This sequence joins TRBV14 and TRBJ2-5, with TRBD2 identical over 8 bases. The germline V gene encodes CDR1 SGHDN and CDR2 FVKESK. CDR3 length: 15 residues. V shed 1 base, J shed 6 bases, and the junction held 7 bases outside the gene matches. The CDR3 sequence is CASSQGGTGGKTQYF. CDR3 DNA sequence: TGTGCCAGCAGCCAAGGCGGAACGGGAGGGAAGACCCAGTACTTC.

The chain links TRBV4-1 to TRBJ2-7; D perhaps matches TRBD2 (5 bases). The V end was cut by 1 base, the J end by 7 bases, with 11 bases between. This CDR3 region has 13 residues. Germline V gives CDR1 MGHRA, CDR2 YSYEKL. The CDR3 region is CASSQVPGEEQYF. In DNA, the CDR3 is TGCGCCAGCAGCCAAGTTCCCGGGGAAGAGCAGTACTTC.

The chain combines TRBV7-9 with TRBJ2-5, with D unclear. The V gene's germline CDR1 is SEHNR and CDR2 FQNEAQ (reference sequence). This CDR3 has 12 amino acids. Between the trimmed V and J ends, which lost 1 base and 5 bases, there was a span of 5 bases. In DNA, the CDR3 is TGTGCCAGCAGCTTAGTTTCGGAGACCCAGTACTTC. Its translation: CASSLVSETQYF.

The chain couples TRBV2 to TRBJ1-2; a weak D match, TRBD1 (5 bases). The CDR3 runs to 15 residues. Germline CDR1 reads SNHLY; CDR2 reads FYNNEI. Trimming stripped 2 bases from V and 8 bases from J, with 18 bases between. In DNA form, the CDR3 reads TGTGCCAGCAGTGAATCGGCTGGGGACCCTAAGGGCTACACCTTC. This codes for CASSESAGDPKGYTF.

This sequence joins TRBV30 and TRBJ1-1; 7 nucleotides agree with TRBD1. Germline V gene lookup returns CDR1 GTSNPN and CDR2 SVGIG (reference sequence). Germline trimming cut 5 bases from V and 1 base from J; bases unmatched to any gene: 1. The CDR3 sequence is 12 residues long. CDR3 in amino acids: CAWGTENTEAFF. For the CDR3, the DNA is TGTGCCTGGGGGACAGAGAACACTGAAGCTTTCTTT.

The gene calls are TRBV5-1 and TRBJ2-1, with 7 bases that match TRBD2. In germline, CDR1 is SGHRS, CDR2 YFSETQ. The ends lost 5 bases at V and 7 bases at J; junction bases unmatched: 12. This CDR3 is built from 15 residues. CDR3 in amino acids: CASRASASGANEQFF. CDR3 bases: TGCGCCAGCAGAGCCTCGGCTAGCGGAGCAAATGAGCAGTTCTTC.

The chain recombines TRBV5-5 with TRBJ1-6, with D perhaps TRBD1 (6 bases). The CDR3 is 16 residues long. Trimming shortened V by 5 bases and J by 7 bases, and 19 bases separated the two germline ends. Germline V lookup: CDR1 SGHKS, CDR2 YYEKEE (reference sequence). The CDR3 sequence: CASSFRPQGGNSPLHF. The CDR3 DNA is TGTGCCAGCAGTTTTAGGCCCCAAGGGGGAAATTCACCCCTCCACTTT. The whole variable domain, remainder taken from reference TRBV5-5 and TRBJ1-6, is DAGVTQSPTHLIKTRGQQVTLRCSPISGHKSVSWYQQVLGQGPQFIFQYYEKEERGRGNFPDRFSARQFPNYSSELNVNALLLGDSALYLCASSFRPQGGNSPLHFGNGTRLTVT.

The CDR3: CASSLDATDTQYF. For the CDR3, the DNA is TGTGCCAGCAGCTTGGACGCGACAGATACGCAGTATTTT. This chain uses TRBV5-4 with TRBJ2-3; D is undetermined. The V and J ends lost 0 bases and 3 bases respectively, with 5 bases between them. Germline loops: CDR1 SGHNT, CDR2 YYREEE (reference sequence). The CDR3 is 13 residues long.

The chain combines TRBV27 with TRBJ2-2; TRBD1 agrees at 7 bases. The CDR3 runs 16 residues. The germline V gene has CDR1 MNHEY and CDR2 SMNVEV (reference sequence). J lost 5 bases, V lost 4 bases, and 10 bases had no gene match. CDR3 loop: CASSSFQGQYTGELFF. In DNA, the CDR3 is TGTGCCAGCAGTTCTTTCCAGGGACAGTATACCGGGGAGCTGTTTTTT.

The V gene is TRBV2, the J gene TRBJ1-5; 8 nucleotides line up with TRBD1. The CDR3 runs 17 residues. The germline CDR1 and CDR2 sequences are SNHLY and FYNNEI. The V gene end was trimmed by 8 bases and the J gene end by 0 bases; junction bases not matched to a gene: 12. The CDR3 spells CASGEPRDRTSNQPQHF. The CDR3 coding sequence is TGTGCCAGCGGCGAGCCTCGGGACAGGACTAGCAATCAGCCCCAGCATTTT.

The CDR3 region is CASSLSSYEQYF. CDR3 sequence (DNA): TGTGCCAGCAGCTTATCAAGTTACGAGCAGTACTTC. The rearrangement uses TRBV7-9 and TRBJ2-7; the D is unclear. Trimming shortened V by 2 bases and J by 4 bases, and 6 bases separated the two germline ends. The CDR3 length is 12 residues. Germline assignment: CDR1 SEHNR and CDR2 FQNEAQ (reference sequence).

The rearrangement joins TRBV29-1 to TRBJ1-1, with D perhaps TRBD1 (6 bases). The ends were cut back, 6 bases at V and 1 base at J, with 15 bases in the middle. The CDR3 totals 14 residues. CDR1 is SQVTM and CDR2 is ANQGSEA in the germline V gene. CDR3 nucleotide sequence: TGCAGCGTGATCCAGACAGGAGGGAACACTGAAGCTTTCTTT. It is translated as CSVIQTGGNTEAFF.

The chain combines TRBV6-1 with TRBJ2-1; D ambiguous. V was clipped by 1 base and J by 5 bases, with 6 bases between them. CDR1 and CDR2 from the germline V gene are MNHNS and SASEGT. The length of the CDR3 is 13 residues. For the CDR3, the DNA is TGTGCCAGCAGTGAAGAAGAACACAATGAGCAGTTCTTC. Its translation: CASSEEEHNEQFF.

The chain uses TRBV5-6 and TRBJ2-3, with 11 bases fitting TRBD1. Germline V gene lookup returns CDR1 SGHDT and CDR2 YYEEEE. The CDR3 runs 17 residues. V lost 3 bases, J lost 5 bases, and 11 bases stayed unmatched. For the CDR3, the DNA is TGTGCCAGCAGCTACCCAGGAGGGACAGGGGGGAGAGATACGCAGTATTTT. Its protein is CASSYPGGTGGRDTQYF.

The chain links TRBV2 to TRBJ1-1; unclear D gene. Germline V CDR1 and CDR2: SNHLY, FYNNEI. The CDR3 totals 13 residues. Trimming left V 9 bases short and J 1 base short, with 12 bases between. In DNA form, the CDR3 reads TGTGCCAGTCGACCAGGATCGAACACTGAAGCTTTCTTT. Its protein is CASRPGSNTEAFF.

Here the CDR3 reads CAWKDRGATNEKLFF. The CDR3 nucleotides read TGTGCCTGGAAGGACAGGGGGGCAACTAATGAAAAACTGTTTTTT. The rearrangement uses TRBV30 and TRBJ1-4; 10 positions match TRBD1. Per germline, CDR1 GTSNPN and CDR2 SVGIG (reference sequence). The CDR3 contains 15 residues. V lost 4 bases to trimming and J lost 0 bases; unmatched junction nucleotides: 2. Full variable domain (rest looked up from reference TRBV30 and TRBJ1-4): SQTIHQWPATLVQPVGSPLSLECTVEGTSNPNLYWYRQAAGRGLQLLFYSVGIGQISSEVPQNLSASRPQDRQFILSSKKLLLSDSGFYLCAWKDRGATNEKLFFGSGTQLSVL.

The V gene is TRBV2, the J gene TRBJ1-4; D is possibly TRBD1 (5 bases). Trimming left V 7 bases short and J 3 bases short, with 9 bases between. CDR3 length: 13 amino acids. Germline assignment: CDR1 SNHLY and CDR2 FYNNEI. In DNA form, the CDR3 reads TGTGCCAGCACGGACATGGCTAATGAAAAACTGTTTTTT. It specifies CASTDMANEKLFF. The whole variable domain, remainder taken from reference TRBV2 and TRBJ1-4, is EPEVTQTPSHQVTQMGQEVILRCVPISNHLYFYWYRQILGQKVEFLVSFYNNEISEKSEIFDDQFSVERPDGSNFTLKIRSTKLEDSAMYFCASTDMANEKLFFGSGTQLSVL.

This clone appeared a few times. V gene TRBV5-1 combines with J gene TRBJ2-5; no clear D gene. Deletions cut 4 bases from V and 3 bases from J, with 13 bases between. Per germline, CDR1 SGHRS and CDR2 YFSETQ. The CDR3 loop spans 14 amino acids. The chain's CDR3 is CASSPWAPKETQYF. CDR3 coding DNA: TGCGCCAGCAGCCCCTGGGCACCCAAAGAGACCCAGTACTTC.

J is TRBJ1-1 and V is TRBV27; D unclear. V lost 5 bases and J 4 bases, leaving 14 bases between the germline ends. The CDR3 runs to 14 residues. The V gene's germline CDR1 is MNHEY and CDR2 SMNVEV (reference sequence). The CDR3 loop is CASSPGFVGTEAFF. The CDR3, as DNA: TGTGCCAGCAGTCCCGGGTTTGTTGGCACTGAAGCTTTCTTT.

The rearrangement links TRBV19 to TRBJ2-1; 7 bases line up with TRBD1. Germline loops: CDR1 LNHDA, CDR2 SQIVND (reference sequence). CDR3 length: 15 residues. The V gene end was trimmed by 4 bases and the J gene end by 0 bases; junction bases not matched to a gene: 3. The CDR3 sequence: CASSRRTGSYNEQFF. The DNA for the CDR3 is TGTGCCAGTAGTAGGCGGACAGGCTCCTACAATGAGCAGTTCTTC.

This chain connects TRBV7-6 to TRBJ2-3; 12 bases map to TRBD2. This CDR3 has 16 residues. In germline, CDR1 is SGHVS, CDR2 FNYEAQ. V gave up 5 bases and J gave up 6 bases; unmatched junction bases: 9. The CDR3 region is CASSPSLAGGSDTQYF. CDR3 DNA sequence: TGTGCCAGCAGCCCATCTCTAGCGGGGGGGTCGGATACGCAGTATTTT.

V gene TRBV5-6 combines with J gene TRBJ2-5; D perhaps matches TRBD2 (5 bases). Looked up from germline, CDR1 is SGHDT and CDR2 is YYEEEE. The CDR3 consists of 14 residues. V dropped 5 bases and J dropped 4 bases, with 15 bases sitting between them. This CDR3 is CASSSRSGGETQYF. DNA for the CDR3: TGTGCCAGCAGTTCCCGGAGCGGCGGAGAGACCCAGTACTTC.